This T cell receptor (beta chain) was captured by sequencing in a study of cytomegalovirus exposure and HLA in healthy donors. General study findings and limits: Several of the most significant clusters appeared, in a later analysis, to be linked to common viral pathogens. The study designated 150 or so TCR beta chains cytomegalovirus-associated. There were some V segments, including TRBV6-2 and TRBV6-3, excluded as indistinguishable.

As to this clone: No antigen is known for it.

The CDR3 loop spans 18 amino acids. After removal of 0 bases from V and 5 bases from J, the junction contained 9 bases not matched to a gene. Looked up from germline, CDR1 is MNHEY and CDR2 is SMNVEV (reference sequence). The PCR had 60 Vbeta and 13 Jbeta primers. Data came from immunoSEQ multiplex PCR; TCRdb stores just in-frame clones and leaves some out. Its table lists 200,000 to 250,000 clones. The chain joins TRBV27 to TRBJ2-5; 13 nucleotides line up with TRBD2. This clonotype originated in a girl under 10 years old in good health and CMV-seropositive. Sequencing used PBMCs. The CDR3 spells CASSLSWTSGSSMETQYF. The CDR3 bases are TGTGCCAGCAGTTTATCGTGGACTAGCGGGAGTTCTATGGAGACCCAGTACTTC.